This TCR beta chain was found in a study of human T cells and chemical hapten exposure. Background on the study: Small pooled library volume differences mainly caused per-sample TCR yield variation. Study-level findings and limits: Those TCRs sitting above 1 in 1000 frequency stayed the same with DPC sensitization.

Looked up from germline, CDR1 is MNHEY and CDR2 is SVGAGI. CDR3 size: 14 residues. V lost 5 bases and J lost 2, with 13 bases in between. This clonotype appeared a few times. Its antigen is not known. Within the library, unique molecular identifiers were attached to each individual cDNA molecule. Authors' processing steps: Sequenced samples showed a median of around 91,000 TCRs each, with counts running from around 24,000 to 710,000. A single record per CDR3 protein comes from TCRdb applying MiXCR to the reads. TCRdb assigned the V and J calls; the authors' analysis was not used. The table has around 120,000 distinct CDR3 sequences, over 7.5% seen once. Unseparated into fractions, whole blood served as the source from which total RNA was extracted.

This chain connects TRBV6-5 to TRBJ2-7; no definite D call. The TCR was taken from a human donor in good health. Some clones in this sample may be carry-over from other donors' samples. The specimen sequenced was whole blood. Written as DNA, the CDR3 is TGTGCCAGCAGTCTGGATGTAGATACCTACGAGCAGTACTTC. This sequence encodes CASSLDVDTYEQYF.